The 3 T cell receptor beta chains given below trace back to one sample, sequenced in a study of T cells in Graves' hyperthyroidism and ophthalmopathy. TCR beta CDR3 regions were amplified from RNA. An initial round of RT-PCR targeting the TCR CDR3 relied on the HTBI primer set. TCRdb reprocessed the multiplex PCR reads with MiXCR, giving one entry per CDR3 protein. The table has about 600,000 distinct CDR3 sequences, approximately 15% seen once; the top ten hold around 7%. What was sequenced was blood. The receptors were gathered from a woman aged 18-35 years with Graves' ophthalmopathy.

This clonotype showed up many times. CDR3 sequence: CASSAIGAGELFF. The CDR3 DNA follows: TGTGCCAGCAGTGCCATCGGGGCCGGGGAGCTGTTTTTT. The chain is built from TRBV2 and TRBJ2-2; possibly TRBD2 for D (5 bases). Trimming took 4 bases from V and 6 from J, leaving 9 bases between them. This CDR3 has 13 residues. CDR1 is SNHLY and CDR2 is FYNNEI in the germline V gene.

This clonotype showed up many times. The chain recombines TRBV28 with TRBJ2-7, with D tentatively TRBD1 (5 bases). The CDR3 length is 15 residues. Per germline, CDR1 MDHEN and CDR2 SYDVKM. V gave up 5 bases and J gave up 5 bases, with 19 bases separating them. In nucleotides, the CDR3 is TGTGCCAGCAGTCCGAAGACCAGGGTCGGCCACGAGCAGTACTTC. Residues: CASSPKTRVGHEQYF.

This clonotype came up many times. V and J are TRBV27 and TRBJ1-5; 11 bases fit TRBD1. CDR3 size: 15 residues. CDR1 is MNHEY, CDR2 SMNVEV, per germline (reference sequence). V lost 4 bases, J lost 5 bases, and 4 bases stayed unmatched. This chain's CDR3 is CASSSGTGGYQPQHF. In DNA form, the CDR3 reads TGTGCCAGCAGTTCCGGGACAGGGGGATATCAGCCCCAGCATTTT.